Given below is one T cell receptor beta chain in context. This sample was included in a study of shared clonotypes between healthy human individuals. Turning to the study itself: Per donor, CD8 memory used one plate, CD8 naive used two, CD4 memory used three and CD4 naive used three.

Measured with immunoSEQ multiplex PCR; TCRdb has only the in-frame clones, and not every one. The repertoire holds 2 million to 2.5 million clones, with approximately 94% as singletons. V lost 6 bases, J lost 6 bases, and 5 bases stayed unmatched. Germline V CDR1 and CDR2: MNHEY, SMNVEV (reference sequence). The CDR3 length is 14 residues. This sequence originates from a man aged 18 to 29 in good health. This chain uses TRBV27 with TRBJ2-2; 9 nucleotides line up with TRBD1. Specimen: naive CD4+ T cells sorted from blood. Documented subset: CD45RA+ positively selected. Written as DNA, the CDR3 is TGTGCCAGCAGAGGGGACAGGGCGTCCGGGGAGCTGTTTTTT. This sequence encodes CASRGDRASGELFF.